Listed below are T cell receptor beta chains from one sample, sequenced in a study of blood T cell repertoires in COVID-19. Some clones are missing from TCRdb's copy, which holds only in-frame ones; the method was immunoSEQ multiplex PCR. The sample holds over 350,000 clones, 70% to 90% seen once. Sequenced material: PBMCs or T cells enriched from blood (not recorded which). The origin of the receptors is a woman between 18 and 29 years old with acute COVID-19. Both conserved end residues are part of each CDR3. Each record gives: J gene, D gene, clone size, V gene, CDR3 protein, CDR3 DNA. D genes are given only for firm matches. Where a row states a size, it is once, few, many or the class of an expanded clone; other rows omit it.

TRBJ1-4 . once TRBV9 CASSVGDTADEKLFF TGTGCCAGCAGCGTAGGGGACACTGCGGATGAAAAACTGTTTTTT
TRBJ1-6 TRBD1 once TRBV19 CASTQQGANSPLHF TGTGCCAGTACCCAACAGGGGGCAAATTCACCCCTCCACTTT
TRBJ1-1 . . TRBV5-5 CASSLGGQRGTEAFF TGTGCCAGCAGCTTGGGTGGACAGAGGGGCACTGAAGCTTTCTTT
TRBJ1-5 TRBD1 . TRBV6-2/TRBV6-3 CASSRPPGQRYSNQPQHF TGTGCCAGCAGCCGTCCGCCGGGACAGAGATATAGCAATCAGCCCCAGCATTTT
TRBJ2-7 . . TRBV5-8 CASRAGAALYEQYF TGTGCCAGCAGGGCGGGGGCAGCCTTATACGAGCAGTACTTC
TRBJ1-2 . . TRBV19 CASSINTANNYGYTF TGTGCCAGTAGTATAAATACAGCCAATAACTATGGCTACACCTTC
TRBJ1-1 . . TRBV18 CASSQGVSDTEAFF TGTGCCAGCTCACAGGGGGTCTCGGACACTGAAGCTTTCTTT
TRBJ1-3 TRBD1 . TRBV10-2 CASSDQGTGRDTIYF TGCGCCAGCAGTGACCAAGGGACAGGGCGGGACACCATATATTTT
TRBJ2-5 . . TRBV2 CASSVLERQRQETQYF TGTGCCAGCAGTGTCCTGGAGCGACAGAGACAAGAGACCCAGTACTTC
TRBJ2-1 TRBD2 . TRBV7-9 CASSLASGRVSYNEQFF TGTGCCAGCAGCTTAGCAAGCGGGAGAGTCTCCTACAATGAGCAGTTCTTC
TRBJ2-2 TRBD2 . TRBV2 CAWGGEVDTGELFF TGTGCCTGGGGGGGAGAGGTCGACACCGGGGAGCTGTTTTTT
TRBJ2-2 TRBD2 . TRBV5-6 CASSWQTSGYTGELFF TGTGCCAGCAGCTGGCAGACTAGCGGCTACACCGGGGAGCTGTTTTTT
TRBJ2-3 . . TRBV9 CASSVVADTDTQYF TGTGCCAGCAGCGTGGTAGCGGACACAGATACGCAGTATTTT
TRBJ2-5 . . TRBV5-1 CASSLLRDSHPLQETQYF TGCGCCAGCAGCTTGTTGCGGGACAGCCATCCCCTCCAAGAGACCCAGTACTTC
TRBJ1-3 . . TRBV3-1/TRBV3-2 CASSTTPGSGNTIYF TGTGCCAGCAGCACCACGCCAGGCTCTGGAAACACCATATATTTT
TRBJ2-3 TRBD1 . TRBV2 CATPDGTGSGTDTQYF TGTGCCACCCCCGATGGGACAGGGAGCGGCACAGATACGCAGTATTTT
TRBJ1-1 . . TRBV7-9 CASSLGTVNTEAFF TGTGCCAGCAGCTTAGGAACGGTGAACACTGAAGCTTTCTTT
TRBJ1-2 TRBD1 once TRBV3-1/TRBV3-2 CASSTGAGYGYTF TGTGCCAGCAGTACAGGGGCCGGGTATGGCTACACCTTC
TRBJ2-1 . . TRBV18 CASSPAREQFF TGTGCCAGCTCACCAGCACGGGAGCAGTTCTTC
TRBJ1-1 . once TRBV5-1 CASSLAQGFDTEAFF TGCGCCAGCAGCTTGGCCCAGGGTTTCGACACTGAAGCTTTCTTT
TRBJ1-2 TRBD1 . TRBV9 CASSVAPGQVPHEGGYTF TGTGCCAGCAGCGTAGCACCGGGACAGGTCCCTCATGAGGGTGGCTACACCTTC
TRBJ2-2 . . TRBV5-4 CASSVRLATGELFF TGTGCCAGCAGCGTACGACTGGCCACCGGGGAGCTGTTTTTT
TRBJ1-6 . . TRBV7-2 CASSLVYSNSPLHF TGTGCCAGCAGCTTAGTTTACTCTAATTCACCCCTCCACTTT
TRBJ2-1 TRBD2 . TRBV9 CASSGRLAAYEQFF TGTGCCAGCAGCGGAAGACTAGCCGCCTATGAGCAGTTCTTC
TRBJ2-7 . few TRBV18 CASSPRTTGYANEQYF TGTGCCAGCTCACCACGTACGACAGGTTACGCCAACGAGCAGTACTTC
TRBJ2-7 . . TRBV3-1/TRBV3-2 CASSTQGGAVGEQYF TGTGCCAGCAGCACCCAAGGCGGAGCCGTGGGCGAGCAGTACTTC
TRBJ2-7 TRBD1 . TRBV7-9 CASSLGQPEQYF TGTGCCAGCAGCTTGGGACAGCCCGAGCAGTACTTC
TRBJ2-3 . . TRBV4-3 CASSQDMARDTQYF TGCGCCAGCAGCCAAGATATGGCCAGAGATACGCAGTATTTT
TRBJ2-1 . . TRBV6-6 CASSYPQRSGVEQFF TGTGCCAGCAGTTACCCCCAGCGGAGTGGGGTTGAGCAGTTCTTC
TRBJ2-2 TRBD1 . TRBV19 CASRDRNTGELFF TGTGCCAGTCGGGACAGAAACACCGGGGAGCTGTTTTTT
TRBJ2-5 TRBD2 once TRBV18 CASSPTSGQGTQYF TGTGCCAGCTCACCCACTAGCGGCCAGGGGACCCAGTACTTC
TRBJ2-7 TRBD1 . TRBV11-2 CASSLTHRGTYEQYF TGTGCCAGCAGCTTGACACACAGGGGAACCTACGAGCAGTACTTC
TRBJ1-3 . . TRBV27 CASSLSSSRGPGNTIYF TGTGCCAGCAGTTTATCGTCCAGCAGGGGTCCTGGAAACACCATATATTTT
TRBJ2-7 . . TRBV5-6 CASSLWAAYEQYF TGTGCCAGCAGCTTGTGGGCAGCCTACGAGCAGTACTTC
TRBJ2-6 . . TRBV9 CASGGGALSGANVLTF TGTGCCAGCGGAGGGGGGGCCCTATCTGGGGCCAACGTCCTGACTTTC
TRBJ2-7 TRBD1 . TRBV28 CASKDPGQNYEQYF TGTGCCAGCAAAGACCCGGGACAGAATTACGAGCAGTACTTC
TRBJ1-4 TRBD1 . TRBV3-1/TRBV3-2 CASSQLDRENEKLFF TGTGCCAGCAGCCAATTGGACAGGGAGAATGAAAAACTGTTTTTT
TRBJ1-1 TRBD1 . TRBV6-5 CAILPGQGNTEAFF TGTGCCATCCTCCCGGGACAGGGGAACACTGAAGCTTTCTTT
TRBJ2-2 TRBD1 . TRBV13 CASSLGGTGNTGELFF TGTGCCAGCAGCTTAGGAGGGACAGGTAACACCGGGGAGCTGTTTTTT
TRBJ1-3 . once TRBV5-1 CASSFTPNSGNTIYF TGCGCCAGCAGCTTTACTCCTAACTCTGGAAACACCATATATTTT
TRBJ2-3 . . TRBV25-1 CASSVVADTQYF TGTGCCAGCAGTGTTGTTGCGGATACGCAGTATTTT
TRBJ2-7 TRBD1 . TRBV15 CATSLGQEAYEQYF TGTGCCACCAGCTTAGGACAGGAGGCCTACGAGCAGTACTTC
TRBJ1-2 . . TRBV9 CASTSPHRDSAGYTF TGTGCCAGCACTTCCCCCCACAGGGATTCGGCTGGCTACACCTTC
TRBJ1-2 . . TRBV3-1/TRBV3-2 CASSQRSGQTYTF TGTGCCAGCAGCCAACGGAGTGGACAAACCTACACCTTC
TRBJ2-7 TRBD2 . TRBV10-3 CAISEATSGGAFFNEQYF TGTGCCATCAGTGAGGCGACTAGCGGGGGGGCCTTTTTCAACGAGCAGTACTTC
TRBJ2-1 TRBD2 once TRBV6-2/TRBV6-3 CASSYSLSGRSAWGEQFF TGTGCCAGCAGTTATTCGTTGAGCGGGAGGTCCGCGTGGGGTGAGCAGTTCTTC
TRBJ2-7 . . TRBV12-3/TRBV12-4 CASSPSYEQYF TGTGCCAGCAGCCCCAGTTACGAGCAGTACTTC
TRBJ2-3 TRBD2 . TRBV29-1 CSVGLATSGSASDTQYF TGCAGCGTTGGTCTCGCTACTAGCGGGAGCGCCTCAGATACGCAGTATTTT